The present TCR beta chain was sequenced within a study of T cell responses to AZD1222 COVID-19 vaccine. Study details: Second-dose recipients at about 4 or about 12 weeks were treated as one pooled group.

Overall study results and limits: The donors showed a predominance of white British ancestry and of females, with possible underestimation of clonal diversity.

Sequencing used immunoSEQ multiplex PCR; TCRdb keeps in-frame clones, though not all of them. In the table there are more than 100,000 clones, almost 95% of which are singletons. The V gene end was trimmed by 4 bases and the J gene end by 6 bases; junction bases not matched to a gene: 4. Looked up from germline, CDR1 is MNHEY and CDR2 is SMNVEV (reference sequence). The CDR3 runs 15 residues. Points on this clone: Its specificity is not known.

The chain employs TRBV27 and TRBJ2-1, with TRBD2 matching over 12 bases. The starting material was peripheral blood, obtained on day 0 of AZD1222 vaccination. The sequence was obtained from an adult in good health. The CDR3 sequence: CASSSSGRARNEQFF. The CDR3 DNA is TGTGCCAGCAGTTCTAGCGGGAGGGCCCGCAATGAGCAGTTCTTC.